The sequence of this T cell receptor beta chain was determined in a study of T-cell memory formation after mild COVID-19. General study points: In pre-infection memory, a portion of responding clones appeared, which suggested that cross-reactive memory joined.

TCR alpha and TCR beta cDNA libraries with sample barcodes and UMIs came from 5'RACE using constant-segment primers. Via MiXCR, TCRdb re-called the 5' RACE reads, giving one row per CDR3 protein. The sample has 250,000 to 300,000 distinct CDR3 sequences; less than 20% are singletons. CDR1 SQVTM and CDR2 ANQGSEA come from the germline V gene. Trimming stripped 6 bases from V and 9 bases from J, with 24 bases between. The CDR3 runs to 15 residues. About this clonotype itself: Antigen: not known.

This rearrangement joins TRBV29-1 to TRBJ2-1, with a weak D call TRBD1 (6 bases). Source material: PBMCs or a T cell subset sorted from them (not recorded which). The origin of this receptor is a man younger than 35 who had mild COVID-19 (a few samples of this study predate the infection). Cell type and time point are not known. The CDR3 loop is CSVTEWAGATAEQFF. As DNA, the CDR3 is TGCAGCGTCACCGAGTGGGCAGGGGCTACCGCTGAGCAGTTCTTC.